The T cell receptor beta chain under discussion was sequenced for a study of blood T cells in healthy people across ages. The germline V gene encodes CDR1 SQVTM and CDR2 ANQGSEA. The CDR3 runs 17 residues. The study, taken as a whole, reports: Researchers report that TCR beta diversity correlated strongly with naive T cell percentage.

Only one count was recorded for this clonotype. Its antigen is undetermined. This clone may be a read error of a much larger clone one base away. The authors ran a second PCR of roughly 7 to 11 cycles using a sample-barcoded 5' primer and a J-beta primer mix. Researchers report that a template-switch adaptor with 12 random nucleotides tagged each cDNA molecule. TCRdb processed the 5' RACE reads anew with MiXCR; each CDR3 protein has one entry. Here the sample spans 650,000 to 700,000 distinct CDR3 sequences, approximately 52% being singletons. The sequence was collected from a woman older than 75 in good health. This sequence joins TRBV29-1 and TRBJ2-1; D is perhaps TRBD1 (6 bases). The sample was blood. DNA for the CDR3: TGCGGCGTTGAAAATAGGGACACCGCCTTTTCCTACAATGAGCAGTTCTTC. Its translation is CGVENRDTAFSYNEQFF.